This T cell receptor (beta chain) was documented in a study of T cell responses to AZD1222 COVID-19 vaccine. This clone appeared once. The antigen is undetermined. Findings and limits, study-wide: Along spike, vaccine-associated CD4 TCRs were found throughout, with dominance at 160-218 and 743-854.

Germline V CDR1 and CDR2: LGHDT, YNNKEL (reference sequence). V lost 1 base and J 2 bases, leaving 3 bases between the germline ends. The CDR3 spans 13 residues. Measured with immunoSEQ multiplex PCR; TCRdb has only the in-frame clones, and not every one. The sample holds approximately 110,000 clones, about 87% seen once. The V gene is TRBV3-1 (or the pseudogene TRBV3-2), the J gene TRBJ1-3; D gene ambiguous. Sequencing used peripheral blood, obtained on day 0 of AZD1222 vaccination. The origin of this receptor is an adult in good health. This CDR3 reads CASSQGAGNTIYF. DNA for the CDR3: TGTGCCAGCAGCCAAGGGGCTGGAAACACCATATATTTT.